This record concerns one TCR beta chain sequence. Antigen: not known. V was clipped by 3 bases and J by 5 bases, with 14 bases between them. The CDR3 is 15 amino acids. Germline CDR1 is SEHNR and CDR2 is FQNEAQ (reference sequence). Assay: immunoSEQ multiplex PCR; the TCRdb copy retains only in-frame clones and omits some. The profile shows a few hundred thousand clones, around 87% of them singletons. This specimen belongs to a study of shared clonotypes between healthy human individuals. Study-level results: Four donors shared approximately 5% of their naive CD4 clonotypes. It was anticipated that sequencing depth would influence how many clonotypes donors shared. Lower generation probabilities were found for non-shared clonotypes than for those shared by all four donors.

The rearrangement joins TRBV7-9 to TRBJ2-1; D is possibly TRBD1 or TRBD2 (5 bases each). The sample comprised memory CD8+ T cells sorted from blood. Subset: CD45RO+ cells pooled with CCR7-negative TemRA cells. This receptor was obtained from a man younger than 35 in good health. The CDR3: CASSFQRRGDNEQFF. The CDR3, as DNA: TGTGCCAGCAGCTTCCAGCGGAGAGGGGACAATGAGCAGTTCTTC.